This TCR beta chain was sequenced for a study of blood T cells in healthy people across ages. Study-wide results and caveats: Diversity was higher, and naive CD4+ cells more numerous, in long-lived donors than in aged donors.

V was pared by 1 base and J by 7 bases, with 13 bases between. The CDR3 loop spans 14 amino acids. Germline-derived CDR1 and CDR2 are SEHNR and FQNEAQ (reference sequence). The use of a sample-barcoded 5' primer and a J-beta primer mix characterized a second PCR of 7 to 11 cycles. A template-switch adaptor that had 12 random nucleotides put a tag on each cDNA molecule. TCRdb processed the 5' RACE reads anew with MiXCR; each CDR3 protein has one entry. The sample gives about 620,000 distinct CDR3 sequences, approximately 52% of which show up once; approximately 13% is in the top ten. In regard to this clonotype: Its cognate antigen is unknown.

The receptor comes from a woman of 80 years or more in good health. V usage is TRBV7-9 and J usage is TRBJ1-2; D is ambiguous. The sequenced sample was blood. The CDR3 DNA follows: TGTGCCAGCAGCTTAGGTACCTCTCCCGGTGGCTACACCTTC. It encodes CASSLGTSPGGYTF. Complete variable domain (other parts from reference TRBV7-9 and TRBJ1-2): DTGVSQNPRHKITKRGQNVTFRCDPISEHNRLYWYRQTLGQGPEFLTYFQNEAQLEKSRLLSDRFSAERPKGSFSTLEIQRTEQGDSAMYLCASSLGTSPGGYTFGSGTRLTVV.